The clone carrying this T cell receptor beta chain was seen a few times. This entry is derived from a study of T cell responses to AZD1222 COVID-19 vaccine. Assay used: immunoSEQ multiplex PCR; TCRdb lists only in-frame clones, some missing. This table holds approximately 140,000 clones, nearly 90% found once. V dropped 3 bases and J dropped 0 bases, with 6 bases sitting between them. Germline V CDR1 and CDR2: KGHSH, LQKENI. The CDR3 has 15 residues. The rearrangement joins TRBV18 to TRBJ1-6; no clear D. This material consisted of peripheral blood, taken on day 0 of AZD1222 vaccination. This receptor was identified in an adult in good health. DNA of the CDR3: TGTGCCAGCTCACCGGCGAACTCCTATAATTCACCCCTCCACTTT. Its translation: CASSPANSYNSPLHF.